This record concerns one T cell receptor (beta chain) sequence. These data are taken from a study of blood T cell repertoires in COVID-19. Profiled with immunoSEQ multiplex PCR; TCRdb holds only in-frame clones, not every one. The sample carries about 150,000 clones, around four fifths recorded once. The V gene's germline CDR1 is LNHDA and CDR2 SQIVND (reference sequence). The ends lost 5 bases at V and 6 bases at J; junction bases unmatched: 9. The CDR3 sequence is 15 residues long. The rearrangement uses TRBV19 and TRBJ1-1, with 10 bases identical to TRBD1. The sequencing sample was made of PBMCs or T cells enriched from blood (not recorded which). The clonotype comes from a woman aged 45 to 65 who had recovered from COVID-19. The CDR3: CASSASDRGYAEAFF. The CDR3 DNA is TGTGCCAGTAGTGCTTCGGACAGGGGGTATGCTGAAGCTTTCTTT.